The source of this TCR beta chain is a study of blood T cell repertoires in COVID-19. At the level of the study: Italy, Spain and the United States were the sources of the convalescent and acute COVID-19 samples.

V lost 5 bases and J lost 6, with 17 bases in between. The CDR3 has 14 residues. CDR1 MDHEN and CDR2 SYDVKM come from the germline V gene. In the original workflow: For nucleated cells, counts were estimated from reference gene primer amplification. Clones were sequenced by immunoSEQ multiplex PCR, and TCRdb holds only the in-frame ones, with some missing. V, J and clone size reflect that table, while D and trimming were determined from the DNA. The table records roughly 350,000 clones, about 87% of them present only once. The sequenced sample consisted of peripheral blood. The origin of this receptor is a woman between 45 and 60 years old with COVID-19, enrolled during active disease. The rearrangement links TRBV28 to TRBJ2-7; D possibly corresponds to TRBD2 (6 bases). CDR3: CASSPGLLPLEQYF. In nucleotides, the CDR3 is TGTGCCAGCAGTCCGGGACTTCTCCCTCTCGAGCAGTACTTC.